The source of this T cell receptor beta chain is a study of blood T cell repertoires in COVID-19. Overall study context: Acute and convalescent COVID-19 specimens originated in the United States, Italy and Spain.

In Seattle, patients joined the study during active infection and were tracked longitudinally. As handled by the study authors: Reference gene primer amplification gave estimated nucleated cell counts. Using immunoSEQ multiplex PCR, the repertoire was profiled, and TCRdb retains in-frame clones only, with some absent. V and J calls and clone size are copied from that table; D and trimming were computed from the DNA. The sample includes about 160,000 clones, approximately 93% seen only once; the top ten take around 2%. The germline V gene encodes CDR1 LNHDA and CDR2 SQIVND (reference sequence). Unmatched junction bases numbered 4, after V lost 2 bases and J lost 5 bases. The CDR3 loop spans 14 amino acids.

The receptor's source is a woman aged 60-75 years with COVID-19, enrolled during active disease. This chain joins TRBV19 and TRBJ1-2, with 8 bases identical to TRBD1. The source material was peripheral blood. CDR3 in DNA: TGTGCCAGTAGTATACCAGGGGGCATGTATGGCTACACCTTC. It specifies CASSIPGGMYGYTF.